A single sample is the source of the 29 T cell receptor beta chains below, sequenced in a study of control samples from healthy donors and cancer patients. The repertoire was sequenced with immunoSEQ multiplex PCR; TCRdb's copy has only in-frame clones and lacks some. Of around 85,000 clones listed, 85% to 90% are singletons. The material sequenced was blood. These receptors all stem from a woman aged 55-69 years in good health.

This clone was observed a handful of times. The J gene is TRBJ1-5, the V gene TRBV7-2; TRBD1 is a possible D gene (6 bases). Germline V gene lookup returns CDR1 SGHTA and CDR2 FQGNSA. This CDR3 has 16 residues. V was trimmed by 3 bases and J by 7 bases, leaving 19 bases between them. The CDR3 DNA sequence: TGTGCCAGCAGCTTTGGTTCTCGGGGGCTAGGACAGCCCCAGCATTTT. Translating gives CASSFGSRGLGQPQHF.

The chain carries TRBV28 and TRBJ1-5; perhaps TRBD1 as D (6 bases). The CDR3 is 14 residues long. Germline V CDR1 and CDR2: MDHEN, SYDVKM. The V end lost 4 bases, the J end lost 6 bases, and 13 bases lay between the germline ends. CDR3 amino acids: CASSSGAGVQPQHF. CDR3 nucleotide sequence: TGTGCCAGCAGTTCGGGAGCAGGGGTTCAGCCCCAGCATTTT.

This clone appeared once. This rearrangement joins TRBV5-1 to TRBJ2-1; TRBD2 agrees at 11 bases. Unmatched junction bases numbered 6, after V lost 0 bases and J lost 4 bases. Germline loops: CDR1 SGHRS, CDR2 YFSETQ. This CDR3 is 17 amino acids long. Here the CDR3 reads CASSLGASGRLYNEQFF. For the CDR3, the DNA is TGCGCCAGCAGCTTGGGAGCTAGCGGGAGGTTATACAATGAGCAGTTCTTC.

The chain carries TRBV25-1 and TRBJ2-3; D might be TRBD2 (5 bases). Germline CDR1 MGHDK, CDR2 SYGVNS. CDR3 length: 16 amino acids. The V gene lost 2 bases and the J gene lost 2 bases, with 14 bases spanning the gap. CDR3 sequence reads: CASSETTGVFTDTQYF. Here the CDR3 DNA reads TGTGCCAGCAGTGAAACGACCGGGGTATTCACAGATACGCAGTATTTT.

Here the CDR3 reads CASSQDIDHEKLFF. In DNA form, the CDR3 reads TGTGCCAGCAGCCAAGACATCGACCATGAAAAACTGTTTTTT. V and J are TRBV14 and TRBJ1-4; D remains unclear. V dropped 0 bases and J dropped 6 bases, with 8 bases sitting between them. Per germline, CDR1 SGHDN and CDR2 FVKESK. The CDR3 spans 14 residues.

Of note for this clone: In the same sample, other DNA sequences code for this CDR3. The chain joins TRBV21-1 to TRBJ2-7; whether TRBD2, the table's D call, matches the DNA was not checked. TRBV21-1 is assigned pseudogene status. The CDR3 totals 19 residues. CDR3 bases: TGTGCCAGCAGCGAAAAGGGGGGGAGGGCGTCAAATCTCCATTACGAGCAGTACTTC. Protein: CASSEKGGRASNLHYEQYF.

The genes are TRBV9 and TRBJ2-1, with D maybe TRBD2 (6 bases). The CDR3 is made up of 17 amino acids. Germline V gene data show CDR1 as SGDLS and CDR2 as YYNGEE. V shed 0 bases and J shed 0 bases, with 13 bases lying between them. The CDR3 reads CASSVDSAGVSYNEQFF. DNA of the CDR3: TGTGCCAGCAGCGTAGACTCAGCGGGCGTCTCCTACAATGAGCAGTTCTTC.

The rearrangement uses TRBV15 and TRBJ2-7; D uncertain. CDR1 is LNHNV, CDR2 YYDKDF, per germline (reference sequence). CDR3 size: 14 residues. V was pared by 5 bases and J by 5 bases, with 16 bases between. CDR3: CATSGGNSLHEQYF. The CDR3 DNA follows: TGTGCCACCAGCGGCGGAAATTCGCTACACGAGCAGTACTTC.

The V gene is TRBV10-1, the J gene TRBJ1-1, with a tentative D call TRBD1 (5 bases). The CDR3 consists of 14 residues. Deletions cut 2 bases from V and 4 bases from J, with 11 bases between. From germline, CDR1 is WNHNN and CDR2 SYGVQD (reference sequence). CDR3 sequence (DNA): TGCGCCAGCAGTGAGAGGGGTGTCGGCACTGAAGCTTTCTTT. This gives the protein CASSERGVGTEAFF.

DNA for the CDR3: TGCGCCAGCAGCTTGGGGACAGTCAGCTCCTACGAGCAGTACTTC. Translation: CASSLGTVSSYEQYF. The chain links TRBV5-1 to TRBJ2-7, with a tentative D call TRBD1 (6 bases). Trimming left V 0 bases short and J 0 bases short, with 10 bases between. This CDR3 has 15 residues. Germline assignment: CDR1 SGHRS and CDR2 YFSETQ.

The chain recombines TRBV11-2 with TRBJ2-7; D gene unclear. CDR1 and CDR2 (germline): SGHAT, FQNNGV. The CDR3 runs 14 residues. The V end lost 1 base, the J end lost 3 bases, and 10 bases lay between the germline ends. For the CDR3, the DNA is TGTGCCAGCAGCTTAGCGGCAGCCAACTACGAGCAGTACTTC. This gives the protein CASSLAAANYEQYF.

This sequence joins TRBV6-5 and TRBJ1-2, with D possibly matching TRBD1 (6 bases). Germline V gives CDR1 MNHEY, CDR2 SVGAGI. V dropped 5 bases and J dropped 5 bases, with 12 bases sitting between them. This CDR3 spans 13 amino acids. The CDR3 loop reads CASSPRQVYGYTF. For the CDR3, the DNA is TGTGCCAGCAGTCCTCGACAGGTTTATGGCTACACCTTC.

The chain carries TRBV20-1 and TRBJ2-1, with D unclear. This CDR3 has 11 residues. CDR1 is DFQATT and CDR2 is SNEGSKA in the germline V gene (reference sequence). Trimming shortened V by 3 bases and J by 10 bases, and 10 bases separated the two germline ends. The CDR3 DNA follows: TGCAGTGCTAGTCAAGGGTTAGAGCAGTTCTTC. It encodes CSASQGLEQFF.

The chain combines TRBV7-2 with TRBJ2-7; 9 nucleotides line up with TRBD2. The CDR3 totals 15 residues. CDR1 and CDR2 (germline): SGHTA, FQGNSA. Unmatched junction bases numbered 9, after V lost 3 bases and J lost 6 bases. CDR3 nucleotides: TGTGCCAGCAGCTTTGTTGGGACTAGCTCCGGCGAGCAGTACTTC. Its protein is CASSFVGTSSGEQYF.

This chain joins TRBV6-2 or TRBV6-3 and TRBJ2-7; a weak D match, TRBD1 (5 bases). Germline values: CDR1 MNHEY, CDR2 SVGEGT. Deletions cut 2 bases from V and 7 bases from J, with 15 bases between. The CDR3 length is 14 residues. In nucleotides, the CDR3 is TGTGCCAGCAGTTACGGAGTGGTGGGGCGGGAGCAGTACTTC. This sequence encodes CASSYGVVGREQYF.

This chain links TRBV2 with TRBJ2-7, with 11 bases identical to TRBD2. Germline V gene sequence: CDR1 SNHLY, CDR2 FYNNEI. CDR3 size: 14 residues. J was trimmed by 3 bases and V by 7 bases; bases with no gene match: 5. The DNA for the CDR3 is TGTGCCAGCAACCTAGCGGGGGGCCGCTACGAGCAGTACTTC. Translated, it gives CASNLAGGRYEQYF. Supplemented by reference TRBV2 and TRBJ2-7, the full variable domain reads EPEVTQTPSHQVTQMGQEVILRCVPISNHLYFYWYRQILGQKVEFLVSFYNNEISEKSEIFDDQFSVERPDGSNFTLKIRSTKLEDSAMYFCASNLAGGRYEQYFGPGTRLTVT.

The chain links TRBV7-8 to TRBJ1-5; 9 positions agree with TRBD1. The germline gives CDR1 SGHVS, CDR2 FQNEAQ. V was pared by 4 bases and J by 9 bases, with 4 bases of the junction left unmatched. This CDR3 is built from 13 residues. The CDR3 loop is CASSSDRGRPQHF. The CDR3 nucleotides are TGTGCCAGCAGCTCGGACAGGGGTCGGCCCCAGCATTTT.

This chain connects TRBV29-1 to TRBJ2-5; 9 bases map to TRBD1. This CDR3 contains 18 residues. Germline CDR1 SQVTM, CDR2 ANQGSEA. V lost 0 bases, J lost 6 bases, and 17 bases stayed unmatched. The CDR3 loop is CSVEDLRLGTGFLKTQYF. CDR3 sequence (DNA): TGCAGCGTTGAAGATCTTCGGTTGGGGACAGGGTTCTTGAAGACCCAGTACTTC.

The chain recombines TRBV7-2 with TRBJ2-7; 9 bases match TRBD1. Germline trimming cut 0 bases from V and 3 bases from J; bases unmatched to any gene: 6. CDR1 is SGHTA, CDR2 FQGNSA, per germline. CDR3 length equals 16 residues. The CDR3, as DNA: TGTGCCAGCAGCTTAGCGAGGGGGACAGGGATCTACGAGCAGTACTTC. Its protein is CASSLARGTGIYEQYF.

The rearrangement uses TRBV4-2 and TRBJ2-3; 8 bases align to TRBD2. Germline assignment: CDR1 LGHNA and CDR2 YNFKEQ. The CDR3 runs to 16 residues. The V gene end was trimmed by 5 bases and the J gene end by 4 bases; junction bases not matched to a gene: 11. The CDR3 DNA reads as TGTGCCAGCAGCTGGGGGTCACGCGGGGGGTCAGATACGCAGTATTTT. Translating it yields CASSWGSRGGSDTQYF.

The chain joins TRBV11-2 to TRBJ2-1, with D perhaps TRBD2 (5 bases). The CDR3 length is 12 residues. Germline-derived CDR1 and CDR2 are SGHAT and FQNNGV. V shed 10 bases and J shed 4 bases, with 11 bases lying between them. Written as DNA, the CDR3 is TGTGCCACTTCGGGGTCATACAATGAGCAGTTCTTC. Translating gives CATSGSYNEQFF.

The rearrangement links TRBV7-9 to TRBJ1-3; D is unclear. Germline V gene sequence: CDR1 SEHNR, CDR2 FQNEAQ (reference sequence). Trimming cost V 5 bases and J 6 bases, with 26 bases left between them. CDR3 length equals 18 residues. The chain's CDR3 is CASSPGNNAAPRKNTIYF. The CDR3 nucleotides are TGTGCCAGCAGCCCCGGGAACAACGCAGCCCCACGAAAAAACACCATATATTTT.

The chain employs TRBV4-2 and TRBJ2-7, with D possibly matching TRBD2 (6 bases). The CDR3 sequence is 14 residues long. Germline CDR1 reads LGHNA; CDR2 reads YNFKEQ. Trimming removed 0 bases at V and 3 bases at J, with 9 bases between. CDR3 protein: CASSQDLTSYEQYF. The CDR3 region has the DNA TGTGCCAGCAGCCAAGATCTGACTAGCTACGAGCAGTACTTC.

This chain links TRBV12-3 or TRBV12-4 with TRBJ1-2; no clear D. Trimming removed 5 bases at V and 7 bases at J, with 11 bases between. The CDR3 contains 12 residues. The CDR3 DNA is TGTGCCAGCAGTACAACCATCCGTGGCTACACCTTC. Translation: CASSTTIRGYTF.

The CDR3 coding sequence is TGCGCCAGCAGCCAAGGTCTCCAGGGGCCGCGGAACACTGAAGCTTTCTTT. Its translation is CASSQGLQGPRNTEAFF. The V call is TRBV4-3, the J call TRBJ1-1; D may be TRBD1 (6 bases). Trimming cost V 1 base and J 1 base, with 16 bases left between them. Germline loops: CDR1 LGHNA, CDR2 YSLEER. The CDR3 contains 17 residues.

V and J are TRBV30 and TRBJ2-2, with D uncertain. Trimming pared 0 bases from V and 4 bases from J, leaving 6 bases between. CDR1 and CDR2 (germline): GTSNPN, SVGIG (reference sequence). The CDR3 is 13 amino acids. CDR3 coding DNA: TGTGCCTGGAGTGTTTCGAGCACCGGGGAGCTGTTTTTT. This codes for CAWSVSSTGELFF.

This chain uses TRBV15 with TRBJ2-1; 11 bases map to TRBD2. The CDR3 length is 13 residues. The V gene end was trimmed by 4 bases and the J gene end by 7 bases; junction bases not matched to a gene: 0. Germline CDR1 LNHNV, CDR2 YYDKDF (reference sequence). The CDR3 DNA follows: TGTGCCACCAGCACTAGCGGGGGGAATGAGCAGTTCTTC. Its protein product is CATSTSGGNEQFF.

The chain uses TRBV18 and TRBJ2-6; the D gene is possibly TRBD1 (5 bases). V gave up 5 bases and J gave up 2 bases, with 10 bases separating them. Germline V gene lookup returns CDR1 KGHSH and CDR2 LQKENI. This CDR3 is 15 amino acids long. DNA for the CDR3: TGTGCCAGCTCATCAGGGTCGACTGGGGCCAACGTCCTGACTTTC. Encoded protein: CASSSGSTGANVLTF.

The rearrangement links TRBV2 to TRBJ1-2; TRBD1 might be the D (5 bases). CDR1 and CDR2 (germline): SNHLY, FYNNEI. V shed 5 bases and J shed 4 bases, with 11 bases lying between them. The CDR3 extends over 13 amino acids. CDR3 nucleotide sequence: TGTGCCAGCAGTAAAGGGGTAATCTATGGCTACACCTTC. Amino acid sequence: CASSKGVIYGYTF. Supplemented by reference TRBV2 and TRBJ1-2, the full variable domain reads EPEVTQTPSHQVTQMGQEVILRCVPISNHLYFYWYRQILGQKVEFLVSFYNNEISEKSEIFDDQFSVERPDGSNFTLKIRSTKLEDSAMYFCASSKGVIYGYTFGSGTRLTVV.